The next 13 T cell receptor beta chains were all read from a single sample in a study of shared clonotypes between healthy human individuals. The data were produced by immunoSEQ multiplex PCR, yet TCRdb's version contains in-frame clones alone and is incomplete. Of a few million clones listed, 85% to 95% are singletons. The sequencing input was naive CD4+ T cells from PBMCs. Subset indicated: CD45RA+ positively selected. The receptors here all came from a young man in good health. Some clones in this sample may be carry-over from other donors' samples.

Note on this clone: Other DNA sequences in the same sample also yield this CDR3. This sequence joins TRBV5-1 and TRBJ1-5; D is unclear. The CDR3 has 13 residues. Between the trimmed V and J ends, which lost 0 bases and 3 bases, there was a span of 4 bases. Germline loops: CDR1 SGHRS, CDR2 YFSETQ. CDR3 amino acids: CASSLGYNQPQHF. The CDR3 coding sequence is TGCGCCAGCAGCTTGGGGTACAATCAGCCCCAGCATTTT.

This clone was counted only a few times. Other DNA sequences in the same sample also yield this CDR3. V is TRBV28 and J is TRBJ1-1; D is undetermined. V gave up 4 bases and J gave up 1 base, with 10 bases separating them. CDR3 length: 14 residues. The germline V gene encodes CDR1 MDHEN and CDR2 SYDVKM. CDR3 protein: CASSWGGRNTEAFF. DNA of the CDR3: TGTGCCAGCAGTTGGGGAGGAAGGAACACTGAAGCTTTCTTT.

On this clone: The identical CDR3 is also encoded by other nucleotide sequences in the sample. The chain carries TRBV28 and TRBJ2-7; D possibly corresponds to TRBD1 (6 bases). The V gene lost 5 bases and the J gene lost 1 base, with 12 bases spanning the gap. The CDR3 extends over 14 amino acids. Germline V gives CDR1 MDHEN, CDR2 SYDVKM. CDR3 loop: CASSLTGASYEQYF. DNA of the CDR3: TGTGCCAGCAGTCTGACAGGAGCTTCCTACGAGCAGTACTTC.

The chain combines TRBV9 with TRBJ2-3; D not resolved. CDR3 length: 13 residues. Trimming left V 4 bases short and J 4 bases short, with 10 bases between. Germline CDR1 SGDLS, CDR2 YYNGEE. As DNA, the CDR3 is TGTGCCAGCAGCCTAGGGCCGGCAGATACGCAGTATTTT. This codes for CASSLGPADTQYF.

The chain links TRBV27 to TRBJ2-3, with D perhaps assigned TRBD1 or TRBD2 (5 bases each). Trimming took 5 bases from V and 1 from J, leaving 28 bases between them. The germline CDR1 and CDR2 sequences are MNHEY and SMNVEV (reference sequence). CDR3 length equals 20 residues. The CDR3 coding sequence is TGTGCCAGCAGTCATTGGGGTTGGGACGGACACTCTATGGGCACAGATACGCAGTATTTT. Translating it yields CASSHWGWDGHSMGTDTQYF.

The chain links TRBV6-1 to TRBJ1-2; tentatively, D is TRBD1 (5 bases). Germline CDR1 and CDR2: MNHNS and SASEGT. Between the trimmed V and J ends, which lost 5 bases and 2 bases, there was a span of 9 bases. This CDR3 is built from 13 residues. The CDR3 nucleotides are TGTGCCAGCAGTCGCCGGGACAACTATGGCTACACCTTC. Translation: CASSRRDNYGYTF.

The chain carries TRBV19 and TRBJ2-2; 10 nucleotides align to TRBD1. CDR3 length equals 15 residues. Germline V gene lookup returns CDR1 LNHDA and CDR2 SQIVND (reference sequence). V was pared by 6 bases and J by 3 bases, with 4 bases of the junction left unmatched. The CDR3 DNA is TGTGCCAGTAGGTGGGGGACAGGGGACACCGGGGAGCTGTTTTTT. Its translation is CASRWGTGDTGELFF.

V usage is TRBV29-1 and J usage is TRBJ2-1, with a weak D call TRBD2 (7 bases). V was clipped by 4 bases and J by 0 bases, with 13 bases between them. The CDR3 covers 15 residues. Germline V lookup: CDR1 SQVTM, CDR2 ANQGSEA. The CDR3 protein is CSVVGGQVSYNEQFF. CDR3 in DNA: TGCAGCGTTGTGGGGGGGCAGGTCTCCTACAATGAGCAGTTCTTC.

V is TRBV7-9 and J is TRBJ2-1; 11 bases fit TRBD2. This CDR3 has 16 amino acids. With 6 bases clipped from V and 10 bases from J, the junction kept 14 bases outside the gene matches. In germline, CDR1 is SEHNR, CDR2 FQNEAQ (reference sequence). This CDR3 reads CASRPTSGIRTSEQFF. DNA of the CDR3: TGTGCCAGCAGACCGACTAGCGGGATTCGCACAAGCGAGCAGTTCTTC.

With regard to this clone: This CDR3 is also generated by other DNA sequences in the sample. This chain connects TRBV20-1 to TRBJ2-5; the D gene is possibly TRBD1 (5 bases). This CDR3 spans 11 amino acids. Per the germline V gene, CDR1 is DFQATT and CDR2 is SNEGSKA (reference sequence). The V and J ends lost 4 bases and 5 bases respectively, with 8 bases between them. CDR3 nucleotide sequence: TGCAGTGCTAACAGGCAGGAGACCCAGTACTTC. This sequence encodes CSANRQETQYF.

The rearrangement uses TRBV25-1 and TRBJ2-5; 9 bases are a match to TRBD1. Trimming took 1 base from V and 4 from J; bases not matched to a gene: 4. Per germline, CDR1 MGHDK and CDR2 SYGVNS. The CDR3 is 15 residues long. The CDR3 sequence: CASSESGTGLETQYF. The CDR3 DNA reads TGTGCCAGCAGTGAATCCGGGACAGGGTTAGAGACCCAGTACTTC.

The chain has TRBV5-5 and TRBJ1-2; D unresolved. CDR3 length equals 15 residues. Trimming stripped 0 bases from V and 3 bases from J, with 12 bases between. Germline V gene sequence: CDR1 SGHKS, CDR2 YYEKEE (reference sequence). The CDR3 loop reads CASSLVTAVDYGYTF. In DNA, the CDR3 is TGTGCCAGCAGCTTGGTTACGGCAGTAGACTATGGCTACACCTTC.

This sequence joins TRBV30 and TRBJ2-1; D is undetermined. This CDR3 has 11 residues. V gave up 5 bases and J gave up 6 bases, with 8 bases separating them. From germline, CDR1 is GTSNPN and CDR2 SVGIG (reference sequence). CDR3 residues: CAWGEVNEQFF. For the CDR3, the DNA is TGTGCCTGGGGTGAGGTCAATGAGCAGTTCTTC.